The 22 T cell receptor beta chains below all came from one sample that was sequenced in a study of cytomegalovirus exposure and HLA in healthy donors. The study ran its PCR with 60 Vbeta and 13 Jbeta primers. Generated by immunoSEQ multiplex PCR, the TCRdb table keeps only in-frame clones and is missing some. The sample lists about 120,000 clones, less than 90% occurring once. Sequenced input: PBMCs. These receptors all come from a man aged 45-65 years in good health and CMV-seronegative.

The chain recombines TRBV7-3 with TRBJ2-7; D uncertain. Deletions cut 3 bases from V and 6 bases from J, with 9 bases between. Germline CDR1 SGHTA, CDR2 FQGTGA. The length of the CDR3 is 12 residues. The CDR3 is CASSFQTGEQYF. The CDR3 coding sequence is TGTGCCAGCAGCTTCCAGACGGGCGAGCAGTACTTC.

This chain links TRBV5-1 with TRBJ2-7, with TRBD2 as a possible D gene (5 bases). Germline CDR1 SGHRS, CDR2 YFSETQ. Trimming left V 4 bases short and J 3 bases short, with 14 bases between. This CDR3 has 14 amino acids. The CDR3 is CASSPRPRDYEQYF. The CDR3 DNA reads TGCGCCAGCAGCCCAAGGCCTCGGGACTACGAGCAGTACTTC.

The DNA of the CDR3 is TGTGCCAGCAGCTGGGGGGGCGGGCCCCAGCATTTT. Translation gives CASSWGGGPQHF. The chain has TRBV13 and TRBJ1-5; possibly TRBD1 for D (6 bases). Germline V gene sequence: CDR1 PRHDT, CDR2 FYEKMQ (reference sequence). Trimming shortened V by 4 bases and J by 9 bases, and 10 bases separated the two germline ends. The CDR3 covers 12 residues.

V gene TRBV10-3 combines with J gene TRBJ2-5; 10 bases line up with TRBD2. V lost 2 bases and J lost 5; bases outside the gene matches: 5. CDR1 ENHRY and CDR2 SYGVKD come from the germline V gene. The CDR3 spans 15 residues. Here the CDR3 DNA reads TGTGCCATCAGTGAGCTAGCGGGGGCTCAGGAGACCCAGTACTTC. It codes for CAISELAGAQETQYF.

V is TRBV10-3 and J is TRBJ1-5; possible D gene TRBD1, 6 bases. V was pared by 3 bases and J by 4 bases, with 13 bases between. The CDR3 runs to 15 residues. Germline CDR1 ENHRY, CDR2 SYGVKD. CDR3 DNA sequence: TGTGCCATCAGTGATGACAGGAGCTCGAATCAGCCCCAGCATTTT. It specifies CAISDDRSSNQPQHF.

The V call is TRBV5-6, the J call TRBJ2-3; 9 nucleotides align to TRBD2. The CDR3 runs 16 residues. J was trimmed by 2 bases and V by 4 bases; bases with no gene match: 8. Germline lookup yields CDR1 SGHDT and CDR2 YYEEEE. This CDR3 reads CASSVGLAVFTDTQYF. CDR3 sequence (DNA): TGTGCCAGCAGCGTGGGACTAGCTGTCTTCACAGATACGCAGTATTTT.

The chain uses TRBV11-1 and TRBJ2-7; 9 positions match TRBD1. CDR1 is SGHAT and CDR2 is FQDESV in the germline V gene (reference sequence). The CDR3 is made up of 16 amino acids. The junction had 13 bases not matched to a gene; V was cut back by 7 bases and J by 3 bases. The CDR3 region has the DNA TGTGCCAGCACCCATGCTGGACAGGGGAAATTCTACGAGCAGTACTTC. Protein sequence: CASTHAGQGKFYEQYF.

This chain connects TRBV7-2 to TRBJ2-1, with D possibly matching TRBD2 (5 bases). V was trimmed by 4 bases and J by 7 bases, leaving 14 bases between them. Germline CDR1 and CDR2: SGHTA and FQGNSA. The CDR3 covers 14 residues. The CDR3 sequence: CASSSGYLRNEQFF. DNA for the CDR3: TGTGCCAGCAGCTCGGGATACCTTAGGAATGAGCAGTTCTTC.

The chain uses TRBV20-1 and TRBJ2-7, with D unclear. Germline V gene lookup returns CDR1 DFQATT and CDR2 SNEGSKA (reference sequence). V dropped 1 base and J dropped 3 bases, with 4 bases sitting between them. This CDR3 spans 11 amino acids. CDR3 loop: CSARGVYEQYF. CDR3 in DNA: TGCAGTGCTAGAGGAGTCTACGAGCAGTACTTC.

The chain employs TRBV4-3 and TRBJ2-1; TRBD2 is a possible D gene (5 bases). The CDR3 loop spans 16 amino acids. The ends were cut back, 0 bases at V and 8 bases at J, with 17 bases in the middle. Germline loops: CDR1 LGHNA, CDR2 YSLEER. Here the CDR3 reads CASSQESGLGDYEQFF. The CDR3 DNA is TGCGCCAGCAGCCAAGAATCCGGACTGGGAGACTATGAGCAGTTCTTC.

The chain links TRBV29-1 to TRBJ1-2; weak D call: TRBD1 (5 bases). CDR3 length equals 12 residues. V lost 3 bases and J 7 bases, leaving 12 bases between the germline ends. From germline, CDR1 is SQVTM and CDR2 ANQGSEA. The chain's CDR3 is CSVEGTAGGYTF. For the CDR3, the DNA is TGCAGCGTTGAGGGGACTGCGGGTGGCTACACCTTC.

This chain links TRBV27 with TRBJ2-7; tentatively, D is TRBD1 (5 bases). Germline V gene sequence: CDR1 MNHEY, CDR2 SMNVEV (reference sequence). This CDR3 is 13 amino acids long. V was cut by 3 bases and J by 5 bases, with 11 bases left in between. CDR3 protein: CASSFQGSDEQYF. The DNA for the CDR3 is TGTGCCAGCAGTTTTCAGGGTAGTGACGAGCAGTACTTC.

This clone was recorded once. The chain employs TRBV6-5 and TRBJ2-1, with TRBD1 as a possible D gene (6 bases). Germline V gives CDR1 MNHEY, CDR2 SVGAGI. This CDR3 has 16 amino acids. V was pared by 0 bases and J by 1 base, with 10 bases between. The CDR3 nucleotides read TGTGCCAGCAGTTACTCGACAGGACTGTCCTACAATGAGCAGTTCTTC. Protein product: CASSYSTGLSYNEQFF.

The V gene is TRBV7-9, the J gene TRBJ1-1, with D tentatively TRBD1 (6 bases). The CDR3 length is 14 residues. CDR1 SEHNR and CDR2 FQNEAQ come from the germline V gene (reference sequence). V lost 3 bases to trimming and J lost 3 bases, with 11 bases between them. CDR3 amino acids: CASSFMGADTEAFF. The CDR3 nucleotides read TGTGCCAGCAGCTTCATGGGGGCGGACACTGAAGCTTTCTTT.

The rearrangement joins TRBV7-6 to TRBJ1-2; D is ambiguous. Trimming left V 4 bases short and J 4 bases short, with 22 bases between. In germline, CDR1 is SGHVS, CDR2 FNYEAQ. The CDR3 runs 17 residues. The CDR3: CASSSSLKLSQFYGYTF. CDR3 sequence (DNA): TGTGCCAGCAGCTCTTCTTTGAAACTAAGCCAGTTCTATGGCTACACCTTC.

The chain has TRBV25-1 and TRBJ1-5, with D possibly TRBD1 on 5 matching bases. The V gene lost 8 bases and the J gene lost 0 bases, with 11 bases spanning the gap. Per germline, CDR1 MGHDK and CDR2 SYGVNS. The CDR3 sequence is 14 residues long. The CDR3 nucleotides read TGTGCCAGCGCCCCTGGGGCTAGCAATCAGCCCCAGCATTTT. This sequence encodes CASAPGASNQPQHF.

The chain employs TRBV28 and TRBJ1-1; TRBD1 agrees at 11 bases. Germline CDR1 is MDHEN and CDR2 is SYDVKM. The CDR3 runs to 15 residues. V lost 5 bases, J lost 8 bases, and 10 bases stayed unmatched. The CDR3 is CASSLQGQGASEAFF. As DNA, the CDR3 is TGTGCCAGCAGTCTCCAAGGACAGGGGGCCTCCGAAGCTTTCTTT.

The genes are TRBV6-5 and TRBJ1-3; D is unclear. Germline values: CDR1 MNHEY, CDR2 SVGAGI. V was cut by 0 bases and J by 0 bases, with 6 bases left in between. The CDR3 length is 15 residues. The CDR3 sequence is CASSYSTSSGNTIYF. The CDR3 DNA follows: TGTGCCAGCAGTTACTCAACCAGCTCTGGAAACACCATATATTTT.

This clone was seen a few times. The chain links TRBV25-1 to TRBJ1-1, with D perhaps matching TRBD1 (5 bases). V was pared by 8 bases and J by 5 bases, with 9 bases between. The CDR3 loop spans 11 amino acids. Germline V gene lookup returns CDR1 MGHDK and CDR2 SYGVNS. DNA of the CDR3: TGTGCCAGCCTACAGGTTACTGAAGCTTTCTTT. It is translated as CASLQVTEAFF.

V is TRBV7-8 and J is TRBJ2-2; 7 bases are a match to TRBD1. V dropped 5 bases and J dropped 4; count of bases not matched to a gene: 10. Per germline, CDR1 SGHVS and CDR2 FQNEAQ. The CDR3 loop spans 16 amino acids. CDR3 nucleotide sequence: TGTGCCAGCAGCCCCCAGACAGGGAGCGCCACCGGGGAGCTGTTTTTT. Translation: CASSPQTGSATGELFF.

The chain employs TRBV28 and TRBJ2-3, with D perhaps TRBD2 (5 bases). The CDR3 length is 13 residues. In germline, CDR1 is MDHEN, CDR2 SYDVKM. The V end was cut by 6 bases, the J end by 6 bases, with 13 bases between. The CDR3 DNA reads as TGTGCCAGCAGCGTACTAGGCTGGGATACGCAGTATTTT. Translation gives CASSVLGWDTQYF.

The chain combines TRBV6-4 with TRBJ2-2, with 7 bases lining up with TRBD1. Germline loops: CDR1 MRHNA, CDR2 SNTAGT. J was trimmed by 2 bases and V by 4 bases; bases with no gene match: 4. This CDR3 is 15 amino acids long. CDR3 region: CASSAYRGNTGELFF. DNA for the CDR3: TGTGCCAGCAGTGCCTACAGGGGAAACACCGGGGAGCTGTTTTTT.